This is a list of T cell receptor beta chains from one sample in a study of shared clonotypes between healthy human individuals. Using immunoSEQ multiplex PCR, the repertoire was profiled, and TCRdb retains in-frame clones only, with some absent. The sample shows 2.3 million or so clones, over 90% of them seen only once. What was sequenced was naive CD4+ T cells from PBMCs. The receptors were sampled from a young man in good health. Some clones in this sample may be carry-over from other donors' samples. CDR3s include the opening cysteine and the closing phenylalanine or tryptophan. The order of the fields is J gene, V gene, clone size, D gene, CDR3 length, CDR3 DNA, CDR3 protein. A D gene is named only where the DNA matches it firmly. Clone size appears in some rows only: once, few, many, or a class for an expanded clone.

TRBJ1-3,TRBV5-1,once,-,15,TGCGCCAGCAGCTTGGTGGCAGCCTCTGGAAACACCATATATTTT,CASSLVAASGNTIYF
TRBJ2-1,TRBV5-4,-,-,16,TGTGCCAGCAGCTTGCAAGGGCAGAGCTCCTACAATGAGCAGTTCTTC,CASSLQGQSSYNEQFF
TRBJ2-5,TRBV13,-,TRBD1,15,TGTGCCAGCAGCCCCGGGTCAGGGGGCTGGGAGACCCAGTACTTC,CASSPGSGGWETQYF
TRBJ2-7,TRBV6-4,-,TRBD2,15,TGTGCCAGCAGGGACCATAGCGGGAACCCCTACGAGCAGTACTTC,CASRDHSGNPYEQYF
TRBJ1-4,TRBV16,few,TRBD1,15,TGTGCCAGCAGCCACGAGGACAGGGAGTTCGGAAAACTGTTTTTT,CASSHEDREFGKLFF
TRBJ2-5,TRBV9,-,-,15,TGTGCCAGCAGCCCCGCCCAGCGGATCCTAGGGACCCAGTACTTC,CASSPAQRILGTQYF
TRBJ1-1,TRBV28,-,TRBD1,13,TGTGCCAGCAGTATCCGACAGGGCGCTGAAGCTTTCTTT,CASSIRQGAEAFF
TRBJ2-2,TRBV2,-,-,14,TGTGCCAGCAGTCGTACCCAGAACACCGGGGAGCTGTTTTTT,CASSRTQNTGELFF
TRBJ2-7,TRBV25-1,once,TRBD2,15,TGTGCCAGCACTCACCGCGGCGGGAGCTCCTACGAGCAGTACTTC,CASTHRGGSSYEQYF
TRBJ2-5,TRBV6-5,-,-,13,TGTGCCAGCAATTCGGCACCCGGTTGGACCCAGTACTTC,CASNSAPGWTQYF
TRBJ1-2,TRBV5-5,-,-,13,TGTGCCAGCAGCTTGGCCGGGGGGGCTGGCTACACCTTC,CASSLAGGAGYTF
TRBJ2-4,TRBV9,once,-,16,TGTGCCAGCAGCGAGACTCCGACGTTTCCCAAAAACATTCAGTACTTC,CASSETPTFPKNIQYF
TRBJ2-7,TRBV28,-,TRBD1,15,TGTGCCAGCAGTCAGCCCGGGACAGAATCCTACGAGCAGTACTTC,CASSQPGTESYEQYF
TRBJ1-1,TRBV18,-,TRBD1,15,TGTGCCAGCTCACTGTCCACAGGGGGTAACACTGAAGCTTTCTTT,CASSLSTGGNTEAFF
TRBJ2-1,TRBV29-1,-,TRBD2,14,TGCAGCGTTTACTGGACTAGCGCCTACAATGAGCAGTTCTTC,CSVYWTSAYNEQFF
TRBJ1-2,TRBV2,-,-,16,TGTGCCAGCAGTGAGGCGGGCACAGGATTAAACTATGGCTACACCTTC,CASSEAGTGLNYGYTF
TRBJ1-4,TRBV28,-,TRBD1,14,TGTGCCAGCACCGCGGACAGGGGTTTTGAAAAACTGTTTTTT,CASTADRGFEKLFF
TRBJ1-6,TRBV5-6,-,-,14,TGTGCCAGCAGCTTGTCTATCAGTAATTCACCCCTCCACTTT,CASSLSISNSPLHF
TRBJ2-5,TRBV11-2,-,TRBD1,17,TGTGCCAGCAGCTTAGGACAGGACAGGGCATATTGGGAGACCCAGTACTTC,CASSLGQDRAYWETQYF
TRBJ2-5,TRBV27,-,TRBD2,16,TGTGCCAGCAGTGGGGGGGACCTCAATCCGGGAGAGACCCAGTACTTC,CASSGGDLNPGETQYF
TRBJ1-2,TRBV5-6,-,-,13,TGTGCCAGCAGCTTATCCAGAGCCTATGGCTACACCTTC,CASSLSRAYGYTF
TRBJ1-5,TRBV19,-,-,14,TGTGCCAGTGGGACCCCGGCTAGCAATCAGCCCCAGCATTTT,CASGTPASNQPQHF
TRBJ1-1,TRBV29-1,-,-,14,TGCAGCGTCAATCGGGGGGCGGTTTCGGCTGAAGCTTTCTTT,CSVNRGAVSAEAFF
TRBJ2-5,TRBV28,-,-,16,TGTGCCAGCAGTCGTTGGTCGTTTTCGGGACTTGAGACCCAGTACTTC,CASSRWSFSGLETQYF
TRBJ1-1,TRBV28,few,-,14,TGTGCCAGCAGCACAGGACAGAGACACACTGAAGCTTTCTTT,CASSTGQRHTEAFF
TRBJ2-1,TRBV4-3,-,-,16,TGCGCCAGCAGCCAAGATTGGCGGGATCCCCCCAACGGGCAGTTCTTC,CASSQDWRDPPNGQFF
TRBJ2-7,TRBV18,-,-,12,TGTGCCAGCTCACCACCGTCCTACGAGCAGTACTTC,CASSPPSYEQYF
TRBJ2-5,TRBV7-2,-,TRBD1,15,TGTGCCAGCAGCTGGACCGGGACAGCACAAGAGACCCAGTACTTC,CASSWTGTAQETQYF
TRBJ2-2,TRBV5-1,-,-,15,TGCGCCAGCAGCTTGACAGAACTACCCACCGGGGAGCTGTTTTTT,CASSLTELPTGELFF
TRBJ2-2,TRBV7-3,-,-,16,TGTGCCAGCAGCTTATTCTCGGGGATGGATACCGGGGAGCTGTTTTTT,CASSLFSGMDTGELFF
TRBJ2-1,TRBV7-9,-,-,15,TGTGCCAGCAGCTTGCAAGCGGGTAGCTACAATGAGCAGTTCTTC,CASSLQAGSYNEQFF
TRBJ1-1,TRBV15,few,TRBD1,14,TGTGCCACCAGCAGCGGACAGGGGAGAACTGAAGCTTTCTTT,CATSSGQGRTEAFF
TRBJ2-2,TRBV2,-,-,15,TGTGCCACCACGGACCGATTAATTAACACCGGGGAGCTGTTTTTT,CATTDRLINTGELFF
TRBJ1-4,TRBV28,-,-,15,TGTGCCAGCAGTTTTTGGCGGCCAACTAATGAAAAACTGTTTTTT,CASSFWRPTNEKLFF
TRBJ1-2,TRBV6-5,-,-,11,TGTGCCAGCAGGTCGGCATTTGGCTACACCTTC,CASRSAFGYTF
TRBJ2-7,TRBV28,few,-,12,TGTGCCAGCAGTTTAGGGGGGTACGAGCAGTACTTC,CASSLGGYEQYF
TRBJ2-3,TRBV10-3,-,TRBD1,15,TGTGCCATCAGCCAACAGGGGCCTTACACAGATACGCAGTATTTT,CAISQQGPYTDTQYF
TRBJ2-7,TRBV2,-,-,13,TGTGCCAGCAGCATAAACTTGGGCGACGGGCAGTACTTC,CASSINLGDGQYF
TRBJ2-7,TRBV5-1,-,-,14,TGCGCCAGCAGCTTAAGCGGAACAACCTACGAGCAGTACTTC,CASSLSGTTYEQYF
TRBJ2-2,TRBV5-1,-,TRBD2,15,TGCGCCAGCAGCTCGACCCGGACTAGTGCCGGGGAGCTGTTTTTT,CASSSTRTSAGELFF
TRBJ1-5,TRBV6-6,once,TRBD1,14,TGTGCCAGCACCCGACAGGGCCAAAATCAGCCCCAGCATTTT,CASTRQGQNQPQHF
TRBJ2-2,TRBV29-1,-,-,14,TGCAGCGTTCAAGACCAACTTCGGGGCGGGGAGCTGTTTTTT,CSVQDQLRGGELFF
TRBJ2-7,TRBV7-2,-,TRBD2,16,TGTGCCAGCAGCTTATTTCTAGCGGGAGGGAGCTACGAGCAGTACTTC,CASSLFLAGGSYEQYF
TRBJ1-1,TRBV11-2,-,-,17,TGTGCCAGCAGCTTAGATACCCGCAACCCCGGGGACACTGAAGCTTTCTTT,CASSLDTRNPGDTEAFF
TRBJ1-2,TRBV7-3,-,TRBD1,15,TGTGCCAGCAGCAAGCCGGGACAGGGGGCATATGGCTACACCTTC,CASSKPGQGAYGYTF
TRBJ2-2,TRBV12-5,-,TRBD2,21,TGTGCTAGTGGTTTGGTATTGGGTAGCGGGCTCTTCGAGGGTAACACCGGGGAGCTGTTTTTT,CASGLVLGSGLFEGNTGELFF
TRBJ2-7,TRBV18,-,TRBD1,15,TGTGCCAGCTCGCCCGGGACAGGGCAATCCTACGAGCAGTACTTC,CASSPGTGQSYEQYF
TRBJ2-7,TRBV21-1,once,-,16,TGTGCCAGCAGCCGGCTGGACCGGGACACCAGCTACGAGCAGTACTTC,CASSRLDRDTSYEQYF